This passage covers 3 T cell receptor beta chains from one sample sequenced in a study of CD8+CD57+ T cells in acquired aplastic anemia. CD8+CD57+ cell expansion, shown by flow cytometry, had occurred in the patients selected for sequencing. TCR beta VDJ combinations and CDR3 sequences were profiled from genomic DNA. MiXCR was run by TCRdb on the reads, yielding one entry per CDR3 protein. The table shows roughly 98,000 distinct CDR3 sequences, with roughly two thirds occurring only once. Sequencing was carried out using sorted CD4+, CD8+, or CD8+CD57+ T cells (not recorded which) from PBMCs. Receptor source: a human donor with aplastic anemia.

The V gene is TRBV29-1, the J gene TRBJ2-1; TRBD2 matches at 8 bases. The CDR3 sequence is 14 residues long. Trimming at V came to 6 bases and at J to 7 bases, leaving 11 bases not matched to a gene. CDR1 and CDR2 from the germline V gene are SQVTM and ANQGSEA. The CDR3 reads CSVLSGAGENEQFF. The CDR3 DNA is TGCAGCGTCCTTAGCGGGGCCGGTGAGAATGAGCAGTTCTTC.

The chain has TRBV11-2 and TRBJ1-2; 10 positions match TRBD1. Losses at the gene ends were 4 bases for V and 4 bases for J; bases not matched to a gene: 9. The CDR3 is 16 residues long. Germline V gives CDR1 SGHAT, CDR2 FQNNGV. The CDR3 spells CASSSPRTGGTYGYTF. The CDR3 DNA reads as TGTGCCAGCAGCTCGCCGCGGACAGGGGGTACCTATGGCTACACCTTC.

The rearrangement uses TRBV20-1 and TRBJ2-1, with 10 bases fitting TRBD2. Germline V gives CDR1 DFQATT, CDR2 SNEGSKA (reference sequence). This CDR3 region has 14 residues. Germline trimming cut 3 bases from V and 7 bases from J; bases unmatched to any gene: 6. The CDR3, as DNA: TGCAGTGCTAGGGCACTAGCGGGGATTAATGAGCAGTTCTTC. Amino acids: CSARALAGINEQFF.